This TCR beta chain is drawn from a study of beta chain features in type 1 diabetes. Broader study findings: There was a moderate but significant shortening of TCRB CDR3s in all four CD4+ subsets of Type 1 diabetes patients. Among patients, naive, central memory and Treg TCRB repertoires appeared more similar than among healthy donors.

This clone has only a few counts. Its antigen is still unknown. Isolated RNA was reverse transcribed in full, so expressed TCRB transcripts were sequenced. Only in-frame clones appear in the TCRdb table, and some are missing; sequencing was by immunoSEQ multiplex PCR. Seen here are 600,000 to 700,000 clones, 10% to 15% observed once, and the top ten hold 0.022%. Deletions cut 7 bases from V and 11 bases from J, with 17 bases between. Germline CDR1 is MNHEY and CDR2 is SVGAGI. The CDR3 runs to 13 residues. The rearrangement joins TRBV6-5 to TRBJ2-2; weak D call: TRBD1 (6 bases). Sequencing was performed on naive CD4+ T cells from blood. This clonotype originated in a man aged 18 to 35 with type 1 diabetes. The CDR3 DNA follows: TGTGCCAGCATGTCCGGGCAGGGGAAAGAGCTGTTTTTT. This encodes CASMSGQGKELFF.